The clone carrying this TCR beta chain was found a few times. The data derive from a study of blood T cell repertoires in COVID-19. Study information: The United States, Italy and Spain provided the acute and convalescent COVID-19 samples.

With 0 bases clipped from V and 4 bases from J, the junction kept 6 bases outside the gene matches. Germline-derived CDR1 and CDR2 are LGHNA and YSLEER. There are 18 residues in the CDR3. Only in-frame clones appear in the TCRdb table, and some are missing; sequencing was by immunoSEQ multiplex PCR. The sample comprises 85,000 to 110,000 clones, about 85% of which are singletons, and 2.5% to 3.5% rests with the top ten. The V gene is TRBV4-3, the J gene TRBJ2-2; 12 bases fit TRBD2. This clonotype was sampled from a man aged 50-60 years in a cohort sampled during active COVID-19. Sequencing was done on a sample of peripheral blood. CDR3 amino acids: CASSQELAGGPSTGELFF. In nucleotides, the CDR3 is TGCGCCAGCAGCCAAGAGCTAGCGGGGGGGCCGAGCACCGGGGAGCTGTTTTTT.